This entry concerns a single T cell receptor beta chain. The antigen is unknown. Both 60 Vbeta primers and 13 Jbeta primers went into the PCR. Produced via immunoSEQ multiplex PCR; TCRdb's table is partial and in-frame only. The repertoire includes 90,000 or so clones, roughly 80% of them detected once, and around 10% sits in the top ten. The record originates from a study of cytomegalovirus exposure and HLA in healthy donors. Regarding the study as a whole: Looking again later, the authors saw that most CMV-associated TCR beta chains seemed HLA-restricted. A later look showed TCR association rates differing by HLA locus, highest for DRB1 and lowest for HLA-C.

The donors (healthy individuals) were bone marrow donors. Although they were nominally healthy when sampled, donors likely had unrecorded immune exposures. V dropped 1 base and J dropped 4 bases, with 11 bases sitting between them. The CDR3 runs to 14 residues. Germline CDR1 reads MNHNS; CDR2 reads SASEGT. This TCR derives from a man aged 30-40 years in good health and CMV-seropositive. This chain links TRBV6-1 with TRBJ2-7, with unresolved D. Sequenced sample: PBMCs. The chain's CDR3 is CASSEVGYYYEQYF. The CDR3 nucleotides are TGTGCCAGCAGTGAAGTCGGATACTATTACGAGCAGTACTTC.